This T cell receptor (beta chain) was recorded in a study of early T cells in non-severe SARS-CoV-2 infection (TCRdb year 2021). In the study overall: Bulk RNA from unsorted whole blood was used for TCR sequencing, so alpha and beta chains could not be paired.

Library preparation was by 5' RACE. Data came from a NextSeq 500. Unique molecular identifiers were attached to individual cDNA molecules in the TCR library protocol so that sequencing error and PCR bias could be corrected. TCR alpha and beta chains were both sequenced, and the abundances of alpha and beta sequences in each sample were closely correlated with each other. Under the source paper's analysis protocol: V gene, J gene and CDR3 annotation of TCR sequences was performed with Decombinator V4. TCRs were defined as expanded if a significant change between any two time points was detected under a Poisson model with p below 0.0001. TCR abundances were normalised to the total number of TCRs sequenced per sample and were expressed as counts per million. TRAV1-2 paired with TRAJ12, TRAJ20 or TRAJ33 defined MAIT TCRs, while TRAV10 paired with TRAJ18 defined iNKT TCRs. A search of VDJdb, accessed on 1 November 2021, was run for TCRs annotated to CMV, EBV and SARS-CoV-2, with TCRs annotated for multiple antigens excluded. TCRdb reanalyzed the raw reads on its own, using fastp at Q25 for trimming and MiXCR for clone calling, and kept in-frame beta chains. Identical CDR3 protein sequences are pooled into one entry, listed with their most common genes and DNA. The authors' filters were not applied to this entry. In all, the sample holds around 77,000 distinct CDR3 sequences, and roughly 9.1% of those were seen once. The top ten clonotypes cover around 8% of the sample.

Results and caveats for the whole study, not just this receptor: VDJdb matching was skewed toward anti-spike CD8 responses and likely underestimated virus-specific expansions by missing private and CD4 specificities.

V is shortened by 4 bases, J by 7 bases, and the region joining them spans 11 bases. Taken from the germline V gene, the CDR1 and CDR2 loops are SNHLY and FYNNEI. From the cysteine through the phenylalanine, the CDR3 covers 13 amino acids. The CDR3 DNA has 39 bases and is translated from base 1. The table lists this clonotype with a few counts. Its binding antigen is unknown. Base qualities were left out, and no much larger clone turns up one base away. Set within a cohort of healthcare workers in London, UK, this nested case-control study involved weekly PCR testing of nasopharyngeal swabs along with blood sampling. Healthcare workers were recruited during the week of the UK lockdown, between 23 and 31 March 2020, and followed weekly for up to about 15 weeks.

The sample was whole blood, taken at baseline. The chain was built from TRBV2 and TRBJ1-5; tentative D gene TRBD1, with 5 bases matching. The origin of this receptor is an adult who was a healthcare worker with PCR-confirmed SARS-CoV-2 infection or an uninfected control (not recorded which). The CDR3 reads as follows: CASSGSGGQPQHF. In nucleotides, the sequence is TGTGCCAGCAGTGGCTCCGGGGGACAGCCCCAGCATTTT. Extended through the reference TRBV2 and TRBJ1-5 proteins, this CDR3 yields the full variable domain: EPEVTQTPSHQVTQMGQEVILRCVPISNHLYFYWYRQILGQKVEFLVSFYNNEISEKSEIFDDQFSVERPDGSNFTLKIRSTKLEDSAMYFCASSGSGGQPQHFGDGTRLSIL.